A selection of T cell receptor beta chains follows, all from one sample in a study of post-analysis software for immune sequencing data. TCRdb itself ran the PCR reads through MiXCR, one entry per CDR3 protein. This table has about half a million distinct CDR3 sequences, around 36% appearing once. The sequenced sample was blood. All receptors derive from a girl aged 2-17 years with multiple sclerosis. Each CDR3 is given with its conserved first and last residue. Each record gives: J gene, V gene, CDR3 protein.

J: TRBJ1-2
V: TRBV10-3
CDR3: CAIRVQGDGYTF

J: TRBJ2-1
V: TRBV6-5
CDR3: CASSRGLRRGQDEQFF

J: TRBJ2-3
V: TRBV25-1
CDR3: CASSVGTRTGGTDTQYF

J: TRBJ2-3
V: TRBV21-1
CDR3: CASATSGGIWGSTDTQYF

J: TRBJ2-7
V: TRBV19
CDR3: CASSLTGGDYEQYF

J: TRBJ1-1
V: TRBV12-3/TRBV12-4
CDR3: CACSLGTEAFF

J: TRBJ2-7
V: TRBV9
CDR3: CASSPGLGVYEQYF

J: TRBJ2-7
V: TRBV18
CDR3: CASSPHGTGDSEQYF

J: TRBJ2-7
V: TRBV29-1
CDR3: CSVEWDSEEQYF

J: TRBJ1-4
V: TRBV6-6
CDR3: CANSLDRGTEKLFF

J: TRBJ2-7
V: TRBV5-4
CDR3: CASSRLAGGCYEQYF

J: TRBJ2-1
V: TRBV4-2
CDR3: CASSQDQWTSSYNEQFF

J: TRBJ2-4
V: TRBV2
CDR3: CATLEGLAKNIQYF

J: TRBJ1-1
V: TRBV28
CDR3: CASITTGQGLTEAFF

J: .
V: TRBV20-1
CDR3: CSAAPLAGGRETQYF

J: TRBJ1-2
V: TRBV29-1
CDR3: CSAGGANYGYTF

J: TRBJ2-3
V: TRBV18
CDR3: CASSPKGQGVQYF